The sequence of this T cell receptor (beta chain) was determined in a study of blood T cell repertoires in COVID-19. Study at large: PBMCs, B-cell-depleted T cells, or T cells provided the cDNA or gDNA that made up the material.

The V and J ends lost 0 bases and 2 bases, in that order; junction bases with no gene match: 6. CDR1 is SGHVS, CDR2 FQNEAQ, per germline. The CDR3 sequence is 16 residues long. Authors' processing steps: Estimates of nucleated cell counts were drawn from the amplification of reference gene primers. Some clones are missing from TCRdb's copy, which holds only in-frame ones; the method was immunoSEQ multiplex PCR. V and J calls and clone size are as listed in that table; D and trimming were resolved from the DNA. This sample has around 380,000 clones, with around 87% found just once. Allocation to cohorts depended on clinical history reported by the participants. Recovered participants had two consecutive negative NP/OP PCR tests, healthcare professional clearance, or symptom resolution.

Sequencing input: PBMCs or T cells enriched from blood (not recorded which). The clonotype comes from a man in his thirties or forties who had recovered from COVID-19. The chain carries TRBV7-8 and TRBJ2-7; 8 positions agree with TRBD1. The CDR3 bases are TGTGCCAGCAGCTTAGCGACAGGGGCTACGACCTACGAGCAGTACTTC. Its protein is CASSLATGATTYEQYF. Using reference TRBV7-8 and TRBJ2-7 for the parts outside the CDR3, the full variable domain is GAGVSQSPRYKVAKRGQDVALRCDPISGHVSLFWYQQALGQGPEFLTYFQNEAQLDKSGLPSDRFFAERPEGSVSTLKIQRTQQEDSAVYLCASSLATGATTYEQYFGPGTRLTVT.